This TCR beta chain was identified in a study of T cell responses to AZD1222 COVID-19 vaccine. Unmatched junction bases numbered 10, after V lost 6 bases and J lost 5 bases. Germline-derived CDR1 and CDR2 are MNHEY and SMNVEV (reference sequence). The CDR3 contains 14 residues. Profiled with immunoSEQ multiplex PCR; TCRdb holds only in-frame clones, not every one. The table lists 150,000 or so clones, roughly nine tenths of them singletons. Sequencing used peripheral blood, obtained on day 0 of AZD1222 vaccination. The chain employs TRBV27 and TRBJ2-7, with 7 bases that match TRBD1. The receptor's source is an adult in good health. The CDR3 DNA reads as TGTGCCAGCAGCCCGACAGGGACGGCCCACGAGCAGTACTTC. It translates to CASSPTGTAHEQYF.